This T cell receptor beta chain stems from a study of T cells in Graves' hyperthyroidism and ophthalmopathy. This clonotype was seen ten or more times. Its antigen is not identified. Between the trimmed V and J ends, which lost 8 bases and 6 bases, there was a span of 10 bases. Germline V CDR1 and CDR2: ENHRY, SYGVKD. This CDR3 spans 11 amino acids. General observations from the study: Most clonotypes expanded in the thyroid (above 0.001) were also present in blood.

The investigators amplified TCR beta CDR3 regions from RNA transcripts. The study used the HTBI primer set for a first-round RT-PCR of the TCR CDR3. TCRdb recomputed calls from the multiplex PCR reads with MiXCR, one row per CDR3 protein. Here the sample spans over 700,000 distinct CDR3 sequences, approximately 36% being singletons. Together with thyroid ultrasound, orbital computed tomography, serum thyroxine and TRAb, clinical symptoms were used for diagnoses. PBMCs were derived from approximately 10 ml fresh peripheral blood. The gene calls are TRBV10-3 and TRBJ1-1; D is unresolved. The clonotype was recovered from a woman between 35 and 50 years old with Graves' hyperthyroidism. Input material: blood. CDR3 nucleotide sequence: TGTGCCATCCTGGGCGCCGCTGAAGCTTTCTTT. Translating gives CAILGAAEAFF.